This TCR beta chain was recorded in a study of OX40 agonist ivuxolimab in advanced cancers. Describing the broader study: Ivuxolimab was a fully human IgG2 agonistic monoclonal antibody targeting the costimulatory receptor OX40 (CD134). Intravenous ivuxolimab was administered to patients every 2 weeks at six dose levels: 0.01, 0.1, 0.3, 1.5, 3 and 10 mg/kg. Among the roughly 50 dose-escalation patients, around 20 had hepatocellular carcinoma, about 15 melanoma, 9 renal cell carcinoma and 9 head and neck cancer. In the dose-escalation cohort, over 65% of patients were male, and the mean age was approximately 60 years, with a range of 23 to 79. Patients were allowed to have had prior anti-PD-1, anti-PD-L1 or anti-CTLA-4 therapy, and around 40% of the dose-escalation patients had previously received checkpoint inhibitors. Partial responses were achieved by three dose-escalation patients, of whom one had hepatocellular carcinoma and two had cutaneous melanoma. Peripheral TCRbeta sequencing was intended to test whether TCR sequence diversity was altered and clonal T-cell expansion was caused by ivuxolimab. The paper covers the monotherapy dose-escalation part of the phase I ivuxolimab trial, which included N of about 50 patients.

What the authors observed across the whole study: Low levels of normalized T-cell clonal expansion were also seen in some patients who did not respond. On average, CD8+ T cells showed more expanded clones than CD4+ T cells after ivuxolimab. At doses of 0.1 to 3.0 mg/kg, clonal expansion of both CD4+ and CD8+ T cells in blood was seen between baseline and week 6. In the 0.1-3.0 mg/kg groups, partial responders had among the lowest normalized peripheral clonal expansion, particularly in CD8+ T cells. The antigen specificity of the clonally expanded peripheral T cells was not determined.

Genomic DNA was extracted from sorted cells for sequencing of the TCRbeta CDR3 region. The immunoSEQ Assay was used for sequencing of TCRbeta CDR3 regions. The clones in this table, taken by TCRdb from immuneACCESS, are in-frame only. Not every clone is retained; where verified, under half of the shortfall comes from an unresolved V gene, and the cause of the rest is unknown. Within this sample are tens of thousands of clones, with 88% of them counted one time only. Jointly, the top ten make up just under 8% of the sample. A note on this clone: The antigen it binds to is not known. The junction departs from germline at one end; a sequencing error may be responsible.

Based on the germline V gene, the CDR1 and CDR2 sequences are MNHEY and SVGAGI. Reading from cysteine to phenylalanine, the CDR3 counts 14 amino acids. Of the read, only the CDR3 DNA is kept; its 42 bases are in frame from base 1. Patients with a history of autoimmune disease or receiving systemic immunosuppression were excluded from the trial. Peripheral blood for TCR sequencing was collected from all dose cohorts at baseline, on cycle 4 day 1, and on cycle 7 day 1. The samples were taken from a phase I, first-in-human, multicenter, open-label dose-escalation trial of ivuxolimab. Adults with locally advanced or metastatic melanoma, renal cell, hepatocellular, or head and neck squamous cell carcinoma were enrolled in the trial. Before TCR sequencing, CD4+ and CD8+ T cells were separately sorted from peripheral blood.

The chain joins TRBV6-5 to TRBJ2-7; the D segment is perhaps TRBD1 or TRBD2, each sharing 6 matched bases. Sequencing was performed on CD4+ or CD8+ T cells sorted from blood, taken in a trial of the OX40 agonist ivuxolimab. This TCR was recovered from an adult with an advanced solid tumor such as melanoma, head and neck, liver or kidney cancer. This receptor carries the CDR3 CASTGGGTPHEQYF. The sequenced DNA is TGTGCCAGCACCGGAGGGGGGACTCCCCACGAGCAGTATTTC.